This T cell receptor beta chain was found in a study of blood T cell repertoires in COVID-19. This clone was counted a few times. Method: immunoSEQ multiplex PCR; TCRdb's copy keeps in-frame clones and lacks some. The profile shows fewer than 150,000 clones, around 85% of them singletons. V lost 5 bases and J lost 1, with 8 bases in between. The CDR3 contains 13 residues. CDR1 SEHNR and CDR2 FQNEAQ come from the germline V gene (reference sequence). The material sequenced was peripheral blood. The sequence was obtained from a human donor in a cohort sampled during active COVID-19. The J gene is TRBJ1-1, the V gene TRBV7-9; D not certain. CDR3 sequence: CASSITPNTEAFF. As DNA, the CDR3 is TGTGCCAGCAGCATTACACCGAACACTGAAGCTTTCTTT.